This T cell receptor beta chain was identified during a study of monozygotic twins with inflammatory bowel disease. The germline V gene has CDR1 KGHSH and CDR2 LQKENI. This CDR3 region has 15 residues. Broader study findings: Extra variability in the repertoires of patients may have come from differing immunosuppressive treatments.

Eight separate reactions for every sample produced the cDNA. From its re-call of the 5' RACE reads, TCRdb lists each CDR3 protein once, without DNA. The sample shows about 450,000 distinct CDR3 sequences, and 2% to 2.5% sits with its ten largest clones. Concerning this clonotype: What it binds is not known.

Total RNA was isolated from whole blood without T cell sorting. What was sequenced was blood. The V and J genes are TRBV18 and TRBJ1-4; no DNA is available, so the TRBD1 call from TCRdb remains unchecked. The TCR sequence derives from a human donor with ulcerative colitis or Crohn's disease, or a healthy co-twin of an affected twin (not recorded which). The CDR3 loop is CASSQNTGPGEKLFF.